This paragraph covers one T cell receptor (beta chain) sequence. Its antigen is undetermined. The CDR3 is 13 amino acids. V was clipped by 1 base and J by 4 bases, with 8 bases between them. Per germline, CDR1 LNHDA and CDR2 SQIVND (reference sequence). Only in-frame clones appear in the TCRdb table, and some are missing; sequencing was by immunoSEQ multiplex PCR. Of just over 90,000 clones listed, 92% are singletons. The entry originates in a study of OX40 agonist ivuxolimab in advanced cancers. Study as a whole: Averaging approximately 60 years in age, with a range of about 23 to 80, the cohort was 82.7% male. Regarding the study as a whole: Certain nonresponders likewise exhibited a low normalized T-cell clonal expansion.

The sample here was CD4+ or CD8+ T cells sorted from blood, taken in a trial of the OX40 agonist ivuxolimab. This rearrangement joins TRBV19 to TRBJ2-7; D uncertain. The sequence came from an adult with an advanced solid tumor such as melanoma, head and neck, liver or kidney cancer. The CDR3 sequence is CASSIADRYEQYF. In DNA form, the CDR3 reads TGTGCCAGTAGTATAGCGGACCGATACGAGCAGTACTTC.